These 12 T cell receptor beta chains were sequenced from one sample in a study of human T cells and chemical hapten exposure listed by TCRdb under 2021. Explained via the paper, the time point label denotes: patch test 2, 6 weeks after DPC sensitization. Explained via the paper, the treatment or condition label denotes: therapeutic diphenylcyclopropenone sensitization with weekly scalp DPC. Library method: RACE. Sequenced on a NextSeq 500. Starting from the raw public reads, TCRdb applied fastp trimming at Q25, assembled clones with MiXCR and retained in-frame beta chains. CDR3 protein duplicates are merged, each entry listing the most common genes and DNA. The sample profile shows more than 85,000 distinct CDR3 sequences; approximately 10% of them were found once. The ten biggest clones cover more than 2% of the sample. This material consisted of whole blood, taken in connection with sensitization to the hapten diphenylcyclopropenone (DPC). These receptors were obtained from a man aged 35-49 years with alopecia areata. Some clones in this sample may be carry-over from other donors' samples.

At least ten counts were recorded for this clonotype. V gene TRBV15 combines with J gene TRBJ1-1; D is possibly TRBD1 (5 bases). CDR3 length: 18 amino acids. Trimming took 1 base from V and 3 from J, leaving 21 bases between them. CDR1 and CDR2 from the germline V gene are LNHNV and YYDKDF (reference sequence). CDR3: CATSRVRRGAGLDTEAFF. The CDR3 DNA is TGTGCCACCAGCAGAGTTAGGCGAGGGGCCGGGTTGGACACTGAAGCTTTCTTT.

CDR3 in amino acids: CSVEGKRDSPPDTQYF. CDR3 nucleotide sequence: TGCAGCGTTGAGGGAAAGCGGGACTCCCCCCCAGATACGCAGTATTTT. This chain joins TRBV29-1 and TRBJ2-3, with 7 bases fitting TRBD2. CDR3 size: 16 residues. Germline V gene lookup returns CDR1 SQVTM and CDR2 ANQGSEA. Trimming removed 3 bases from V and 4 bases from J; junction bases left unmatched: 13.

This clonotype has more than one count but fewer than ten. The J gene is TRBJ2-5, the V gene TRBV7-9; 8 nucleotides align to TRBD2. V lost 3 bases to trimming and J lost 2 bases; unmatched junction nucleotides: 17. CDR1 is SEHNR, CDR2 FQNEAQ, per germline (reference sequence). The CDR3 length is 19 residues. CDR3 in DNA: TGTGCCAGCAGCTTGTGGCGGGGGGCAGGGCCACTCCTTCAAGAGACCCAGTACTTC. Translated, it gives CASSLWRGAGPLLQETQYF.

This clonotype was observed a handful of times. V usage is TRBV30 and J usage is TRBJ1-3; D remains ambiguous. V shed 0 bases and J shed 0 bases, with 9 bases lying between them. Germline values: CDR1 GTSNPN, CDR2 SVGIG (reference sequence). The CDR3 consists of 15 residues. The CDR3 reads CAWSVSASSGNTIYF. The CDR3, as DNA: TGTGCCTGGAGTGTATCCGCCAGCTCTGGAAACACCATATATTTT.

This sequence joins TRBV7-2 and TRBJ2-5; 10 bases agree with TRBD1. The V and J ends lost 5 bases and 4 bases, in that order; junction bases with no gene match: 7. Germline V gene lookup returns CDR1 SGHTA and CDR2 FQGNSA. There are 15 residues in the CDR3. The chain's CDR3 is CASSRNGQGVETQYF. Written as DNA, the CDR3 is TGTGCCAGCAGCAGAAATGGACAGGGGGTAGAGACCCAGTACTTC.

The rearrangement links TRBV7-9 to TRBJ2-3; 8 nucleotides match TRBD1. The CDR3 spans 14 residues. The V gene's germline CDR1 is SEHNR and CDR2 FQNEAQ (reference sequence). V shed 7 bases and J 2 bases; nucleotides not matched to a gene: 5. The CDR3 region is CASNPQGVTDTQYF. The CDR3 nucleotides read TGTGCCAGCAACCCACAGGGGGTCACAGATACGCAGTATTTT.

The rearrangement uses TRBV11-3 and TRBJ1-5, with no clear D. Trimming removed 1 base at V and 5 bases at J, with 6 bases between. Germline V gene lookup returns CDR1 SGHNT and CDR2 YENEEA. There are 13 residues in the CDR3. The CDR3 loop is CASSLGVDQPQHF. CDR3 nucleotides: TGTGCCAGCAGCTTAGGGGTGGATCAGCCCCAGCATTTT.

This clonotype has only a few counts. The chain has TRBV18 and TRBJ2-6, with D unclear. The germline CDR1 and CDR2 sequences are KGHSH and LQKENI. The V end lost 1 base, the J end lost 0 bases, and 7 bases lay between the germline ends. This CDR3 has 16 amino acids. The CDR3 region is CASSPQEFSGANVLTF. Here the CDR3 DNA reads TGTGCCAGCTCACCACAAGAGTTCTCTGGGGCCAACGTCCTGACTTTC.

The chain recombines TRBV12-3 or TRBV12-4 with TRBJ1-3; no reliable D call. Trimming removed 5 bases at V and 4 bases at J, with 12 bases between. The CDR3 is made up of 14 amino acids. The CDR3 DNA follows: TGTGCCAGCAGTGCGGGCAGCTCGGGAAACACCATATATTTT. Its translation: CASSAGSSGNTIYF.

In its sample, this clonotype was seen a few times. V usage is TRBV10-3 and J usage is TRBJ2-5, with TRBD1 matching 7 bases. V was pared by 6 bases and J by 5 bases, with 12 bases of the junction left unmatched. This CDR3 has 15 residues. Germline V lookup: CDR1 ENHRY, CDR2 SYGVKD. For the CDR3, the DNA is TGTGCCATCAGATATAGACAGGGTCGCGGGGAGACCCAGTACTTC. It encodes CAIRYRQGRGETQYF.

This clonotype was found a few times. The V call is TRBV27, the J call TRBJ2-1, with 11 bases that match TRBD2. The ends lost 2 bases at V and 9 bases at J; junction bases unmatched: 12. Looked up from germline, CDR1 is MNHEY and CDR2 is SMNVEV (reference sequence). This CDR3 has 17 residues. CDR3 amino acids: CASSLGFSGRAGGEQFF. Here the CDR3 DNA reads TGTGCCAGCAGTTTAGGATTTAGCGGGAGGGCTGGCGGTGAGCAGTTCTTC.

In this sample, this clonotype turned up many times. The V and J genes are TRBV7-9 and TRBJ1-2; possibly TRBD1 for D (5 bases). This CDR3 comprises 14 residues. Germline V lookup: CDR1 SEHNR, CDR2 FQNEAQ (reference sequence). V gave up 3 bases and J gave up 2 bases, with 10 bases separating them. In DNA, the CDR3 is TGTGCCAGCAGCTTGGGAGGGGCAAACTATGGCTACACCTTC. This sequence encodes CASSLGGANYGYTF.